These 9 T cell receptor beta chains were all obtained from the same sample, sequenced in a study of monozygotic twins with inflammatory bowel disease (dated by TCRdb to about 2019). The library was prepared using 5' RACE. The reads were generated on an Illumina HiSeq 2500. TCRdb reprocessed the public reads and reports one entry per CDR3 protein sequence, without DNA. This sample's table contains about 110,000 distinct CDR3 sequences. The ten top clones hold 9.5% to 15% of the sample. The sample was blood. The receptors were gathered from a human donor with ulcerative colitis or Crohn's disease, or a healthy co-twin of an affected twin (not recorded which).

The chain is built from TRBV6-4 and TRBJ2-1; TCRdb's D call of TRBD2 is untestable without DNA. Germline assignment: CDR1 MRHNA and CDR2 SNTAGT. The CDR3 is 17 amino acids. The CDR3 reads CASSEEVASGLNNEQFF.

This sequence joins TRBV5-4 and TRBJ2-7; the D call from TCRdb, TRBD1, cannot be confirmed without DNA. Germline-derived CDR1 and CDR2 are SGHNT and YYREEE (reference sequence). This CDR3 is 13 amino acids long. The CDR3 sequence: CASRSRDHNEQYF.

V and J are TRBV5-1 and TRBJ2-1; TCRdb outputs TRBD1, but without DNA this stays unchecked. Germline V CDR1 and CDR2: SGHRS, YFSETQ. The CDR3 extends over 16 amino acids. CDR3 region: CASSLAGASGQGEQFF.

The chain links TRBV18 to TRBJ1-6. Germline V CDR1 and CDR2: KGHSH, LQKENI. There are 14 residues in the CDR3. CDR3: CASSPPMGRSPLHF. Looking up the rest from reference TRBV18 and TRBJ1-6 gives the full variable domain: NAGVMQNPRHLVRRRGQEARLRCSPMKGHSHVYWYRQLPEEGLKFMVYLQKENIIDESGMPKERFSAEFPKEGPSILRIQQVVRGDSAAYFCASSPPMGRSPLHFGNGTRLTVT.

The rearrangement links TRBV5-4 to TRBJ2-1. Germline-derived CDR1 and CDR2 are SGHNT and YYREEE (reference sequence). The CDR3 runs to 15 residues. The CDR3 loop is CASSFSPGSCNEQFF.

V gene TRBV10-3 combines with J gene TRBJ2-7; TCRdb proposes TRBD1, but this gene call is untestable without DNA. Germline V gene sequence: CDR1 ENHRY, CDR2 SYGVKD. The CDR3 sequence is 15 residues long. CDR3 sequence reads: CAISPDRGFSYEQYF.

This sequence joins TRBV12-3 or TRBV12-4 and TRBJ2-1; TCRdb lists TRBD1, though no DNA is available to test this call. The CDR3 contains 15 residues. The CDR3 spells CASRSRVSSYNEQFF.

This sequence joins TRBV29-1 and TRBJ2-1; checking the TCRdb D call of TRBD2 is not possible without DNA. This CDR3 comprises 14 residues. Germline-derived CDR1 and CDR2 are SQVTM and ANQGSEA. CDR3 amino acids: CSVEDRREEDEQFF.

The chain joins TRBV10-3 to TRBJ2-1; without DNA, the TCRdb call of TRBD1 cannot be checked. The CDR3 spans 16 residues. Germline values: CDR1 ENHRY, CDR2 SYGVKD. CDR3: CAISEGLVAGADEQFF.